These T cell receptor beta chains were read from a single sample in a study of blood T cell repertoires in COVID-19. Data came from immunoSEQ multiplex PCR; TCRdb stores just in-frame clones and leaves some out. Of 55,000 to 95,000 clones listed, roughly 80% were seen once; the top ten hold 1.8%. Material for sequencing was peripheral blood. The receptors were gathered from a woman aged 55-69 years with acute or convalescent COVID-19. CDR3s include the opening cysteine and the closing phenylalanine or tryptophan.

v_call	j_call	cdr3_aa
TRBV9	TRBJ2-1	CASSVSGQAYNEQFF
TRBV11-2	TRBJ1-2	CASSLAHYNYGYTF
TRBV4-2	TRBJ1-6	CASSQDRQLLNSPLHF
TRBV2	TRBJ1-3	CASSVAKHPSGNTIYF
TRBV5-1	TRBJ2-2	CASSVGTTGELFF
TRBV13	TRBJ1-3	CASSLVGFSSGNTIYF
TRBV2	TRBJ2-3	CASSGSQMTTDTQYF
TRBV5-1	TRBJ1-1	CASGEAGTNTEAFF
TRBV28	TRBJ1-4	CASSKRQGRGEKLFF
TRBV3-1/TRBV3-2	TRBJ2-5	CASSPMGRTVYKTQYF
TRBV20-1	TRBJ1-2	CSVTGYGYTF
TRBV3-1/TRBV3-2	TRBJ1-1	CASSPTPNTEAFF
TRBV7-2	TRBJ2-3	CASSLSPRGGQIDTQYF
TRBV27	TRBJ1-6	CASRKTGQSSYNSPLHF
TRBV24-1	TRBJ2-1	CATSDSGNPYQEQFF
TRBV4-2	TRBJ1-2	CASSDGTRGYGYTF
TRBV14	TRBJ2-4	CASSQEVGGAKNIQYF
TRBV28	TRBJ2-3	CASSLKSGGPPRFTDTQYF
TRBV6-1	TRBJ1-4	CASSEFERVGSNEKLFF
TRBV5-6	TRBJ1-2	CASSPQGVGYGYTF
TRBV14	TRBJ2-1	CASSHIGTSADNEQFF
TRBV19	TRBJ2-1	CASSVSAPGLAGAKFGQFF
TRBV30	TRBJ2-7	CAWSRGGTVNEQYF
TRBV19	TRBJ1-6	CASSAGGGRSPLHF
TRBV12-3/TRBV12-4	TRBJ1-1	CASSVYRNTEAFF